This TCR beta chain was profiled in a study of T-cell memory formation after mild COVID-19. Study-wide background: In these data, TCR clusters were largely donor specific. Study outcomes and limitations: Of the contracting clones, CD4+ ones lay mainly in CM and EM, and CD8+ ones in EMRA.

TCRdb reprocessed the 5' RACE reads with MiXCR, giving one entry per CDR3 protein. In the table there are just under 350,000 distinct CDR3 sequences, 10% to 15% of which are singletons. V was trimmed by 6 bases and J by 5 bases, leaving 17 bases between them. The CDR3 has 14 residues. This clonotype was found many times. Its antigen is currently unknown. This TCR came from a man aged 18 to 29 who had mild COVID-19 (a few samples of this study predate the infection). Cell type and time point are not known. The chain has TRBV12-3 or TRBV12-4 and TRBJ2-7; a possible D gene is TRBD2 (5 bases). The sample consisted of PBMCs or a T cell subset sorted from them (not recorded which). CDR3 loop: CASSLTFRGDEQYF. The CDR3 DNA reads as TGTGCCAGCAGCCTCACTTTCCGGGGTGACGAGCAGTACTTC.